These 30 T cell receptor beta chains were sequenced from one sample in a study of T cell changes during pregnancy in multiple sclerosis (dated by TCRdb to between 2018 and 2020). Library preparation used the immunoSEQ multiplex PCR assay. Held by TCRdb, this immuneACCESS table contains in-frame sequences only and omits some clones. Under half of the omission traces to an unresolved V gene where checked; the cause of the rest is unknown. The sample table holds 45,000 to 55,000 clones, of which almost 95% were seen once. The top ten clones comprise 0.75% to 1% of the sample. Material: peripheral blood, obtained after pregnancy. The receptors stem from a female donor with multiple sclerosis, enrolled in a pregnancy study.

The chain combines TRBV19 with TRBJ1-5; D ambiguous. This CDR3 comprises 16 residues. Germline assignment: CDR1 LNHDA and CDR2 SQIVND (reference sequence). V lost 1 base to trimming and J lost 5 bases, with 15 bases between them. Here the CDR3 reads CASSIVGRLGDQPQHF. The CDR3 DNA sequence: TGTGCCAGTAGTATAGTAGGGCGGCTCGGGGATCAGCCCCAGCATTTT.

This chain joins TRBV30 and TRBJ2-7; tentative D call: TRBD1 (6 bases). CDR3 length equals 15 residues. Trimming shortened V by 3 bases and J by 0 bases, and 15 bases separated the two germline ends. CDR1 is GTSNPN, CDR2 SVGIG, per germline (reference sequence). CDR3 amino acids: CAWRPSGAHSYEQYF. CDR3 nucleotides: TGTGCCTGGAGACCCTCAGGGGCTCACTCCTACGAGCAGTACTTC.

The V and J genes are TRBV6-6 and TRBJ2-7; D is unclear. The CDR3 contains 14 residues. V lost 6 bases to trimming and J lost 0 bases, with 12 bases between them. Germline V CDR1 and CDR2: MNHNY, SVGAGI (reference sequence). The CDR3 loop reads CASRSPPSSYEQYF. The CDR3 DNA reads TGTGCCAGCAGATCCCCGCCCAGCTCCTACGAGCAGTACTTC.

The chain is built from TRBV7-2 and TRBJ1-2; 9 bases agree with TRBD1. V shed 3 bases, J shed 0 bases, and the junction held 5 bases outside the gene matches. The CDR3 consists of 16 residues. CDR1 SGHTA and CDR2 FQGNSA come from the germline V gene. Here the CDR3 reads CASSFRDRATNYGYTF. CDR3 DNA: TGTGCCAGCAGCTTCCGGGACAGGGCTACTAACTATGGCTACACCTTC. The complete variable domain, with remaining parts taken from reference TRBV7-2 and TRBJ1-2, reads GAGVSQSPSNKVTEKGKDVELRCDPISGHTALYWYRQSLGQGLEFLIYFQGNSAPDKSGLPSDRFSAERTGGSVSTLTIQRTQQEDSAVYLCASSFRDRATNYGYTFGSGTRLTVV.

This clone was observed a few times. The chain carries TRBV6-1 and TRBJ1-4; D is perhaps TRBD1 (5 bases). This CDR3 is built from 14 residues. The V and J ends lost 1 base and 8 bases respectively, with 11 bases between them. Germline V gene data show CDR1 as MNHNS and CDR2 as SASEGT. In DNA, the CDR3 is TGTGCCAGCAGTGAAGTCGGCAGGGCGGAAAAACTGTTTTTT. Translation gives CASSEVGRAEKLFF.

The CDR3 reads CASSRNPGQGQDTQYF. CDR3 in DNA: TGCGCCAGCAGCCGGAACCCGGGACAGGGACAAGATACGCAGTATTTT. V and J are TRBV5-1 and TRBJ2-3; 9 bases fit TRBD1. CDR3 length: 16 residues. V lost 4 bases to trimming and J lost 5 bases; unmatched junction nucleotides: 11. From germline, CDR1 is SGHRS and CDR2 YFSETQ.

The rearrangement links TRBV6-6 to TRBJ2-7; a weak D match, TRBD2 (6 bases). CDR1 and CDR2 (germline): MNHNY, SVGAGI (reference sequence). V lost 5 bases, J lost 0 bases, and 14 bases lay in between. The CDR3 has 15 amino acids. The CDR3: CASSTSGTGSYEQYF. The CDR3 nucleotides are TGTGCCAGCAGTACTTCCGGGACTGGCTCCTACGAGCAGTACTTC.

The chain carries TRBV7-9 and TRBJ2-3; D remains ambiguous. CDR3 length: 13 amino acids. Germline loops: CDR1 SEHNR, CDR2 FQNEAQ (reference sequence). V shed 2 bases and J shed 2 bases, with 5 bases lying between them. The CDR3 loop is CASSLYVTDTQYF. In DNA form, the CDR3 reads TGTGCCAGCAGCTTATATGTCACAGATACGCAGTATTTT.

The rearrangement uses TRBV4-1 and TRBJ2-6; D gene ambiguous. The germline V gene has CDR1 MGHRA and CDR2 YSYEKL. Trimming shortened V by 4 bases and J by 4 bases, and 14 bases separated the two germline ends. CDR3 length: 16 amino acids. CDR3 protein: CASSRDGAGGANVLTF. The CDR3 bases are TGCGCCAGCAGCCGTGATGGCGCAGGCGGGGCCAACGTCCTGACTTTC.

Only one count was recorded for this clone. The chain recombines TRBV21-1 with TRBJ2-1; the table's D gene call, TRBD1, was not cross checked with the DNA. TRBV21-1 has pseudogene status. The CDR3 extends over 20 amino acids. CDR3 loop: CASSKGGTGTGTSAHNEQFF. The CDR3 bases are TGTGCCAGCAGCAAAGGGGGCACCGGGACAGGGACAAGTGCCCACAATGAGCAGTTCTTC.

The table lists this clone with a count of one. The J gene is TRBJ2-2, the V gene TRBV2; TRBD2 aligns across 8 bases. CDR3 length equals 15 residues. Germline V gives CDR1 SNHLY, CDR2 FYNNEI. Trimming at V came to 6 bases and at J to 6 bases, leaving 9 bases not matched to a gene. CDR3 coding DNA: TGTGCCAGCAGGGGGCAGGCTAGCGGGTCCGGGGAGCTGTTTTTT. Translated: CASRGQASGSGELFF.

This chain connects TRBV5-4 to TRBJ1-5, with 10 bases matching TRBD1. The V segment lost 4 bases and the J segment 5 bases; nucleotides outside the gene matches: 3. CDR3 length equals 14 residues. CDR1 is SGHNT and CDR2 is YYREEE in the germline V gene (reference sequence). The CDR3 coding sequence is TGTGCCAGCAGCGCGGGGACAGGGGATCAGCCCCAGCATTTT. This encodes CASSAGTGDQPQHF.

This clone was found a few times. The chain links TRBV7-2 to TRBJ1-2, with D perhaps TRBD1 (5 bases). Trimming removed 6 bases from V and 4 bases from J, with 18 bases in between. This CDR3 contains 15 residues. CDR1 SGHTA and CDR2 FQGNSA come from the germline V gene. The CDR3 loop reads CASSPDKGPIYGYTF. The DNA of the CDR3 is TGTGCCAGCAGTCCCGATAAGGGGCCCATCTATGGCTACACCTTC.

The chain links TRBV2 to TRBJ2-5; no reliable D call. The CDR3 runs to 12 residues. Germline V lookup: CDR1 SNHLY, CDR2 FYNNEI. V lost 3 bases to trimming and J lost 5 bases, with 7 bases between them. The CDR3 nucleotides read TGTGCCAGCAGTGATAGACTGGAGACCCAGTACTTC. As protein: CASSDRLETQYF.

The CDR3 is CASSRTGSPSQHF. The DNA of the CDR3 is TGTGCCAGCAGCCGAACAGGGTCACCATCCCAGCATTTT. The rearrangement uses TRBV5-6 and TRBJ1-5, with D perhaps TRBD1 (6 bases). This CDR3 has 13 residues. Trimming removed 4 bases at V and 11 bases at J, with 16 bases between. Germline loops: CDR1 SGHDT, CDR2 YYEEEE.

The chain couples TRBV4-3 to TRBJ1-2; D is undetermined. V was pared by 4 bases and J by 9 bases, with 18 bases between. CDR3 size: 14 residues. Germline V gene sequence: CDR1 LGHNA, CDR2 YSLEER. CDR3 DNA sequence: TGCGCCAGCAGCCGCGATCGAACGTCGGGAAGCTACACCTTC. As protein: CASSRDRTSGSYTF.

The J gene is TRBJ2-3, the V gene TRBV9, with 8 bases matching TRBD2. In germline, CDR1 is SGDLS, CDR2 YYNGEE. With 1 base clipped from V and 6 bases from J, the junction kept 7 bases outside the gene matches. The CDR3 has 15 residues. The CDR3 nucleotides are TGTGCCAGCAGCGTAATACGGGGGGGCCTGGATACGCAGTATTTT. Encoded protein: CASSVIRGGLDTQYF.

The chain combines TRBV14 with TRBJ1-6; 7 bases are a match to TRBD1. CDR3 length: 17 residues. The J segment lost 2 bases and the V segment lost 2 bases, leaving 6 bases of the junction unmatched. The germline V gene encodes CDR1 SGHDN and CDR2 FVKESK. The CDR3, as DNA: TGTGCCAGCAGCCAATATACAGGGGCGACCTATAATTCACCCCTCCACTTT. It encodes CASSQYTGATYNSPLHF.

This clone was seen only once. The J gene is TRBJ1-6, the V gene TRBV29-1; 7 bases are shared with TRBD1. The CDR3 runs 13 residues. Germline CDR1 is SQVTM and CDR2 is ANQGSEA. The J segment lost 6 bases and the V segment lost 7 bases, leaving 6 bases of the junction unmatched. CDR3 coding DNA: TGCAGCGCTGCGGACAGGTCTAATTCACCCCTCCACTTT. Protein: CSAADRSNSPLHF.

CDR3 sequence (DNA): TGTGCCAGCAGGGTCCACAGACAGGGCAACACTGAAGCTTTCTTT. Protein sequence: CASRVHRQGNTEAFF. The gene calls are TRBV2 and TRBJ1-1, with TRBD1 matching over 7 bases. The V and J ends lost 6 bases and 2 bases, in that order; junction bases with no gene match: 9. Germline-derived CDR1 and CDR2 are SNHLY and FYNNEI. The CDR3 loop spans 15 amino acids.

The rearrangement links TRBV29-1 to TRBJ1-2; D is unclear. CDR1 is SQVTM, CDR2 ANQGSEA, per germline. This CDR3 region has 12 residues. Trimming left V 2 bases short and J 6 bases short, with 10 bases between. The chain's CDR3 is CSVENNENGYTF. The CDR3 nucleotides are TGCAGCGTTGAAAATAATGAGAATGGCTACACCTTC. Using reference TRBV29-1 and TRBJ1-2 for the parts outside the CDR3, the full variable domain is SAVISQKPSRDICQRGTSLTIQCQVDSQVTMMFWYRQQPGQSLTLIATANQGSEATYESGFVIDKFPISRPNLTFSTLTVSNMSPEDSSIYLCSVENNENGYTFGSGTRLTVV.

The chain is built from TRBV15 and TRBJ1-4; D call uncertain. With 2 bases removed from V and 4 bases from J, the gap between germline ends came to 8 bases. Germline loops: CDR1 LNHNV, CDR2 YYDKDF (reference sequence). The CDR3 loop spans 14 amino acids. The CDR3 region is CATSRPPYNEKLFF. The CDR3 coding sequence is TGTGCCACCAGCAGACCGCCCTATAATGAAAAACTGTTTTTT.

The rearrangement links TRBV20-1 to TRBJ2-5; D remains ambiguous. The CDR3 extends over 11 amino acids. Trimming took off 5 bases at V and 2 bases at J, with 6 bases between the two ends. Germline V gene data show CDR1 as DFQATT and CDR2 as SNEGSKA (reference sequence). CDR3 sequence: CSASTQETQYF. The CDR3 region has the DNA TGCAGTGCTTCGACACAAGAGACCCAGTACTTC.

This chain joins TRBV19 and TRBJ2-7, with D perhaps matching TRBD2 (5 bases). Trimming removed 1 base from V and 2 bases from J, with 9 bases in between. Germline-derived CDR1 and CDR2 are LNHDA and SQIVND (reference sequence). The CDR3 runs to 14 residues. CDR3: CASSIGMRAYEQYF. Written as DNA, the CDR3 is TGTGCCAGTAGTATAGGTATGAGGGCCTACGAGCAGTACTTC.

This chain links TRBV30 with TRBJ1-2, with 12 bases lining up with TRBD1. V shed 0 bases, J shed 7 bases, and the junction held 6 bases outside the gene matches. Germline values: CDR1 GTSNPN, CDR2 SVGIG (reference sequence). This CDR3 is built from 15 residues. The chain's CDR3 is CAWSVRGTGGCGYTF. The CDR3 bases are TGTGCCTGGAGTGTAAGAGGGACAGGGGGCTGTGGCTACACCTTC.

The V gene is TRBV10-3, the J gene TRBJ1-6; D not resolved. The V gene lost 2 bases and the J gene lost 5 bases, with 7 bases spanning the gap. The CDR3 is made up of 14 amino acids. The germline CDR1 and CDR2 sequences are ENHRY and SYGVKD. In DNA form, the CDR3 reads TGTGCCATCAGTGAGGCAGTGGATAATTCACCCCTCCACTTT. It codes for CAISEAVDNSPLHF.

The chain recombines TRBV9 with TRBJ1-1; no clear D. The V end was cut by 0 bases, the J end by 0 bases, with 3 bases between. CDR1 and CDR2 from the germline V gene are SGDLS and YYNGEE. The CDR3 length is 13 residues. CDR3 region: CASSVVMNTEAFF. The CDR3, as DNA: TGTGCCAGCAGCGTAGTAATGAACACTGAAGCTTTCTTT.

This chain joins TRBV28 and TRBJ1-2; the match to TRBD1 covers 10 bases. CDR3 size: 16 residues. With 4 bases clipped from V and 7 bases from J, the junction kept 12 bases outside the gene matches. Per germline, CDR1 MDHEN and CDR2 SYDVKM. In nucleotides, the CDR3 is TGTGCCAGCAGTTCCCCAGGGACAGGGGCGCGGGGTGGCTACACCTTC. Amino acids: CASSSPGTGARGGYTF.

The chain couples TRBV10-3 to TRBJ1-5, with D hard to call. Between the trimmed V and J ends, which lost 10 bases and 5 bases, there was a span of 15 bases. The CDR3 length is 13 residues. The germline V gene encodes CDR1 ENHRY and CDR2 SYGVKD. In DNA, the CDR3 is TGTGCCACAAGAGGGTCGGGCGATCAGCCCCAGCATTTT. Protein product: CATRGSGDQPQHF.

V and J are TRBV11-2 and TRBJ2-7; perhaps TRBD2 as D (5 bases). V dropped 1 base and J dropped 2 bases, with 9 bases sitting between them. The CDR3 consists of 14 residues. Germline V gene data show CDR1 as SGHAT and CDR2 as FQNNGV. CDR3 in amino acids: CASSLGLLAYEQYF. The DNA for the CDR3 is TGTGCCAGCAGCTTAGGGTTACTAGCCTACGAGCAGTACTTC.